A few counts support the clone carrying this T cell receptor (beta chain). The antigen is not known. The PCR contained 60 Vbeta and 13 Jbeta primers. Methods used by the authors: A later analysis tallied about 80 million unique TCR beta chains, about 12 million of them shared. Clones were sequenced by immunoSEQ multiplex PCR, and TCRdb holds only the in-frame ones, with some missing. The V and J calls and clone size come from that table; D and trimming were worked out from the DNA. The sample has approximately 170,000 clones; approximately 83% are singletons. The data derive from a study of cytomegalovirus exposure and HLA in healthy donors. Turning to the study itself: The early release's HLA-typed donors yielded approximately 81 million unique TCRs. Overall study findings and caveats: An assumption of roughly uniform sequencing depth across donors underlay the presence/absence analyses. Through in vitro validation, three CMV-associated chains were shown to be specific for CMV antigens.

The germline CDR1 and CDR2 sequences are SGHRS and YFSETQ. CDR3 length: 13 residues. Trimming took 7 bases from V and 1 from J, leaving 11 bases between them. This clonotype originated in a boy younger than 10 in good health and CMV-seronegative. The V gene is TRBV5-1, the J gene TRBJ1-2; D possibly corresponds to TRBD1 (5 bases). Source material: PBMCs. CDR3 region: CASSGGSNYGYTF. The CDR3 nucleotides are TGCGCCAGCTCGGGGGGAAGTAACTATGGCTACACCTTC.